This T cell receptor beta chain was profiled in a study of cytomegalovirus exposure and HLA in healthy donors. Points from the study as a whole: 87-base-pair reads could not separate some V segments, including TRBV6-2 and TRBV6-3.

With regard to this clone: Its antigen is undetermined.

The PCR employed 60 Vbeta primers together with 13 Jbeta primers. Libraries were prepared by immunoSEQ multiplex PCR; TCRdb keeps only in-frame clonotypes and omits some of them. The sample yields 150,000 to 200,000 clones, more than 70% seen once. From germline, CDR1 is SGHTA and CDR2 FQGNSA. Trimming cost V 3 bases and J 7 bases; bases outside gene matches: 6. The CDR3 runs to 16 residues. This TCR came from a woman aged 40-49 years in good health and CMV-seronegative. This chain links TRBV7-2 with TRBJ2-1; 13 bases are shared with TRBD2. Sequencing was done on a sample of PBMCs. CDR3: CASSLTSGRTYNEQFF. In DNA, the CDR3 is TGTGCCAGCAGCTTGACTAGCGGGAGGACATATAATGAGCAGTTCTTC.